The T cell receptor (beta chain) under discussion was sequenced for a study of T cells in women clearing cervical HPV infection (dated by TCRdb to between 2017 and 2018). The study in broad terms: Cases were about 25 women with histologically confirmed HPV16-related CIN3 or worse, including 2 invasive cancers. Case blood was taken at the visit when the lesion was first identified, whereas control blood was taken when infection was no longer detected. For cases, a median interval of 149 days, with an interquartile range of about 85 to 200 days, was observed between lesion detection and blood sampling. Nested within Costa Rica's Guanacaste HPV Natural History Study, an exploratory proof-of-principle case-control study compared TCR repertoires across cervical HPV16 outcomes. HLA typing was available for only a few women, so HLA type could not be excluded as a confounder. Five blinded duplicates per group were added as quality controls, giving around 60 samples: some 50 participants and 10 replicates. The parent cohort enrolled roughly 9,400 women aged 18 or older in Guanacaste, Costa Rica, in about 1993 to 1994 and followed the women for seven years. The controls were some 23 women whose single incident HPV16 infection cleared within 12 months with no development of precancer or cancer. Cases had a median age of almost 35 years and controls had a median age of approximately 38, with no significant differences in baseline characteristics. Cases and controls were matched on year of sample collection and on age within five years.

Every participant had a single incident cervical HPV16 infection, and prevalent HPV16 infections were excluded. Cervical HPV DNA was detected with MY09/MY11 PCR, and genotyping was done with dot-blot hybridization. Roughly 15 mL of heparinized blood was centrifuged, after which the buffy coat was aliquoted, frozen at -30 degrees C, and then stored at -80 degrees C. QIAGEN kits were used to extract genomic DNA from the buffy coat specimens. From the cysteine up to the phenylalanine, the CDR3 has a length of 16 residues. The DNA shown is the part of the CDR3 that was read: 39 bases, in frame from base 1. The germline V gene provides CDR1 MRHNA and CDR2 SNTAGT. For this chain, trimming is 6 bases at the V end and 5 bases at the J end, and the number of junction bases without a gene match is 9. General study outcomes and caveats: Random forest classifiers that combined richness and V gene abundances separated cases from controls with an estimated AUC of 0.83. Because of the cross-sectional design, the study could not determine whether the associations came before infection or resulted from infection, and neither effector/memory subsets nor HPV-specific T cells were isolated. Because the number of T cells in each sample was unknown, differences in richness could reflect differing T-cell content rather than repertoire biology. Significantly higher TCR repertoire richness was observed in CIN3+ cases than in controls across sequencing depths, whereas no difference in evenness was found. Cases had lower TRBV6-7 relative abundance than controls (approximately 0.11% versus 0.16%; Bonferroni P = 0.0008).

Notes on this clone: Its antigen is unknown. From the germline J gene comes the end of the CDR3, since the read stops 3 residues before it.

TCR beta CDR3 regions were amplified by multiplex PCR from an average of approximately 1,200 ng genomic DNA per sample using the immunoSEQ assay. Primer bias was corrected in the assay by using a complete synthetic TCR repertoire to establish an amplification baseline. Amplicons were sequenced on the Illumina platform. The paper's processing steps were these. Error correction of the sequences involved clustering with frequency ratios plus a modified nearest-neighbor algorithm, after which the sequences were analyzed in the immunoSEQ Analyzer using IMGT gene definitions. At each rarefaction depth, TCR richness and evenness were averaged over 20 rarefaction repeats, and samples with fewer sequences than the depth were excluded. Relative abundances of V, D and J genes were compared between groups using Wilcoxon rank sum tests, with FDR correction applied. Blinded duplicates gave an intraclass correlation of roughly 95% for TCR richness and an average of about 76% across some 62 gene segments. The clones in this table, taken by TCRdb from immuneACCESS, are in-frame only. Not every clone is retained; where verified, under half of the shortfall comes from an unresolved V gene, and the cause of the rest is unknown. V, J and clone size derive from that table, while D and trimming were established from the DNA sequence. The table for this sample lists tens of thousands of clones. Of the sample, 35% is held by the ten largest clones.

The source material was blood buffy coat. The chain joins TRBV6-4 to TRBJ2-1; TRBD2 agrees with 11 junctional bases. The TCR was taken from a woman aged 18-69 years with a cervical HPV16 infection that either progressed to CIN3+ or cleared (not recorded which). CDR3 DNA, as far as it was read: TGTGCCAGCAGCGCAGGAACTAGCGGGGGACACAATGAG. Its coded protein is CASSAGTSGGHNE. The full-length CDR3 reads as CASSAGTSGGHNEQFF.